This paragraph reports one TCR beta chain. The entry originates in a study of T cell changes during pregnancy in multiple sclerosis. CDR1 and CDR2 from the germline V gene are GTSNPN and SVGIG (reference sequence). V was clipped by 2 bases and J by 2 bases, with 15 bases between them. This CDR3 spans 15 amino acids. The method was immunoSEQ multiplex PCR; TCRdb's version includes in-frame clones alone and lacks a portion of them. Here the sample spans tens of thousands of clones, roughly 93% being singletons. The source of this sequence is a female donor with multiple sclerosis, enrolled in a pregnancy study. The sequencing here drew on peripheral blood, taken in the first trimester of pregnancy. This sequence joins TRBV30 and TRBJ2-5; weak D call: TRBD2 (6 bases). The chain's CDR3 is CAWSFTGRQQETQYF. Written as DNA, the CDR3 is TGTGCCTGGAGTTTCACGGGGAGGCAGCAAGAGACCCAGTACTTC.